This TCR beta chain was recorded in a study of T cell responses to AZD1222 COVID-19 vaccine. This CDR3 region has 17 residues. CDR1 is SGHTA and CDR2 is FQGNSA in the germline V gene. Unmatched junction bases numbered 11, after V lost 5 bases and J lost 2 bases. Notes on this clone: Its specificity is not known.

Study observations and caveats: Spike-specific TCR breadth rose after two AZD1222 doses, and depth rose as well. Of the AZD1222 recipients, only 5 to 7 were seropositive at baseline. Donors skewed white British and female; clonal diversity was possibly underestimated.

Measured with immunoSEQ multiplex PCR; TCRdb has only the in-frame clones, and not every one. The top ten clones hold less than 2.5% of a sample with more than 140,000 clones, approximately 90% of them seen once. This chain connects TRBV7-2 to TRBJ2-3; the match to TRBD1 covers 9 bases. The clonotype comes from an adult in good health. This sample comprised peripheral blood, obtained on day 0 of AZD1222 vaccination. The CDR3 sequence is CASSPKLGTGPTDTQYF. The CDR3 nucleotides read TGTGCCAGCAGCCCTAAACTGGGGACAGGGCCCACAGATACGCAGTATTTT.